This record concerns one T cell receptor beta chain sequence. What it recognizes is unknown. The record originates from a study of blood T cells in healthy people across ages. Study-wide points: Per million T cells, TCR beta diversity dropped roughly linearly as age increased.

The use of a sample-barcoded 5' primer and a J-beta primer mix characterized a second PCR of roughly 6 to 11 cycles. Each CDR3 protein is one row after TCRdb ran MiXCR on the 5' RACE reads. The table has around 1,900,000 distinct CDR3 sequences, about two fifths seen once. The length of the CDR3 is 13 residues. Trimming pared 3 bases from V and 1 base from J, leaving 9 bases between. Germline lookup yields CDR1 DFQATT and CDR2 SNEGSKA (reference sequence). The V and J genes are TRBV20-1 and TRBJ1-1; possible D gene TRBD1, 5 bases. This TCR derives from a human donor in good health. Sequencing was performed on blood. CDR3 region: CSASGQGNTEAFF. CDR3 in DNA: TGCAGTGCTAGTGGGCAGGGGAACACTGAAGCTTTCTTT.